The 5 T cell receptor beta chains listed next were all sequenced from one sample in a study of blood T cell repertoires in COVID-19 (TCRdb year 2020). Libraries were prepared through the immunoSEQ multiplex PCR assay. The clones in this table, taken by TCRdb from immuneACCESS, are in-frame only. Not every clone is retained; where verified, under half of the shortfall comes from an unresolved V gene, and the cause of the rest is unknown. In this sample the table shows about 83,000 clones, roughly 90% of which occur a single time. Roughly 3.1% of the sample is in the top ten clones. Sequences were obtained from peripheral blood. The source is a woman aged 50 to 65 with active or convalescent COVID-19.

Only a few counts were recorded for this clone. The rearrangement joins TRBV18 to TRBJ1-1, with D possibly being TRBD1 (5 bases). The CDR3 extends over 15 amino acids. Trimming stripped 8 bases from V and 1 base from J, with 17 bases between. Germline CDR1 KGHSH, CDR2 LQKENI. CDR3 residues: CASNKRGDWNTEAFF. The CDR3 region has the DNA TGTGCCAGCAACAAACGGGGGGATTGGAACACTGAAGCTTTCTTT.

The chain recombines TRBV4-2 with TRBJ2-7; 10 nucleotides line up with TRBD1. Trimming took 4 bases from V and 4 from J; bases not matched to a gene: 16. CDR1 is LGHNA and CDR2 is YNFKEQ in the germline V gene. The CDR3 consists of 18 residues. The CDR3 loop reads CASSLITPGTGASYEQYF. The CDR3 DNA is TGTGCCAGCAGCCTTATAACCCCCGGGACAGGGGCTTCGTACGAGCAGTACTTC.

The rearrangement links TRBV5-6 to TRBJ2-3; weak D call: TRBD1 (6 bases). The V end lost 10 bases, the J end lost 2 bases, and 20 bases lay between the germline ends. Germline assignment: CDR1 SGHDT and CDR2 YYEEEE. The CDR3 has 15 amino acids. The CDR3 DNA sequence: TGTGCCCTACCAAAAGGGACAACCCTCACAGATACGCAGTATTTT. It translates to CALPKGTTLTDTQYF.

Notes on this clone: Other DNA sequences in the sample encode the same CDR3. This chain joins TRBV11-3 and TRBJ2-7, with 8 bases that match TRBD2. Unmatched junction bases numbered 1, after V lost 2 bases and J lost 1 base. Germline V CDR1 and CDR2: SGHNT, YENEEA. The CDR3 is 14 amino acids. CDR3 sequence reads: CASSLSGGSYEQYF. The CDR3 nucleotides are TGTGCCAGCAGCTTAAGCGGGGGTTCCTACGAGCAGTACTTC. The full variable domain, in which reference TRBV11-3 and TRBJ2-7 provide the parts outside the CDR3, is EAGVVQSPRYKIIEKKQPVAFWCNPISGHNTLYWYLQNLGQGPELLIRYENEEAVDDSQLPKDRFSAERLKGVDSTLKIQPAELGDSAVYLCASSLSGGSYEQYFGPGTRLTVT.

The rearrangement uses TRBV12-3 or TRBV12-4 and TRBJ1-2; no definite D call. V gave up 5 bases and J gave up 2 bases, with 6 bases separating them. CDR3 size: 12 residues. The CDR3 DNA follows: TGTGCCAGCAGTCCCCAGAACTATGGCTACACCTTC. Its translation: CASSPQNYGYTF.